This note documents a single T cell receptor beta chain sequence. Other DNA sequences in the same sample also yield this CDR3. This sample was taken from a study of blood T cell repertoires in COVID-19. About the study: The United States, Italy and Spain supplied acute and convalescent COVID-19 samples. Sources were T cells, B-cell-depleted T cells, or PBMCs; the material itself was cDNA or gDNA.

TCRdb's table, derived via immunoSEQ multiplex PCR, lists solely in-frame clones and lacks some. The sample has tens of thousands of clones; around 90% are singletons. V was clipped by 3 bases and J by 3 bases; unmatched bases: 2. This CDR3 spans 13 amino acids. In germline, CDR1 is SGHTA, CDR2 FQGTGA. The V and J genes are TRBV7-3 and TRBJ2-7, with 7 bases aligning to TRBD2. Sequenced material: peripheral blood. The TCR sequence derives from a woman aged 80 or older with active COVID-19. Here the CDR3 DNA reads TGTGCCAGCAGCTTGAAGCGGGGCTACGAGCAGTACTTC. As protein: CASSLKRGYEQYF.